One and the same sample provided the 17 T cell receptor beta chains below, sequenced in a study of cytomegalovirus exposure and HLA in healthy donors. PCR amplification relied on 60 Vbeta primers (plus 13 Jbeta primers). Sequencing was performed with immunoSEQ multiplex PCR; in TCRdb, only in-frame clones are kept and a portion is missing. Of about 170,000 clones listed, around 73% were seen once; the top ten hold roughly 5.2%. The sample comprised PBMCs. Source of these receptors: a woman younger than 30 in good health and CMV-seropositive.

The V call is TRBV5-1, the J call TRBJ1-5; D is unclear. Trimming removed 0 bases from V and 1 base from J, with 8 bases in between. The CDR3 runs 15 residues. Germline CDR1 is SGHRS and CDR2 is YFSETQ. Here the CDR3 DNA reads TGCGCCAGCAGCTTGGACAGCCTCAGCAATCAGCCCCAGCATTTT. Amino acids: CASSLDSLSNQPQHF.

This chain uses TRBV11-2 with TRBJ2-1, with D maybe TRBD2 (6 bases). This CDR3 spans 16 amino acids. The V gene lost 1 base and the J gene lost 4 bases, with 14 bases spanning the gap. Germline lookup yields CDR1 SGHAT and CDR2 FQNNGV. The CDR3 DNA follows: TGTGCCAGCAGCTTAGGAATTAGCGGCCCTTACAATGAGCAGTTCTTC. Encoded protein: CASSLGISGPYNEQFF.

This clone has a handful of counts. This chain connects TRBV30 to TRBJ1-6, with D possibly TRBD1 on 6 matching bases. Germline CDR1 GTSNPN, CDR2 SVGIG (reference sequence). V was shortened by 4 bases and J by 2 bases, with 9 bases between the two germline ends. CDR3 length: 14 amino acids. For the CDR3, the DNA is TGTGCCTGGACGGGGACACCCTATAATTCACCCCTCCACTTT. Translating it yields CAWTGTPYNSPLHF.

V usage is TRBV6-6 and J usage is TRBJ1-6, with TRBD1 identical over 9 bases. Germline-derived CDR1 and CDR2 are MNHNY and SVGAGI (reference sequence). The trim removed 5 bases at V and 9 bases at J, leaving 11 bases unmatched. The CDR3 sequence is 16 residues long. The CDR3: CASSQQQGASSSPLHF. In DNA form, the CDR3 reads TGTGCCAGCAGTCAGCAACAGGGGGCTAGTAGTTCACCCCTCCACTTT.

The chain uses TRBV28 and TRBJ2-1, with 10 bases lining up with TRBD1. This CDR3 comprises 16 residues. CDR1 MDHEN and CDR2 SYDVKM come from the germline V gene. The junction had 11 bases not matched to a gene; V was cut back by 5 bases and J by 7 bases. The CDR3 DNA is TGTGCCAGCAGTCCAACGGGACAGGGGAAGCTGAATGAGCAGTTCTTC. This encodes CASSPTGQGKLNEQFF.

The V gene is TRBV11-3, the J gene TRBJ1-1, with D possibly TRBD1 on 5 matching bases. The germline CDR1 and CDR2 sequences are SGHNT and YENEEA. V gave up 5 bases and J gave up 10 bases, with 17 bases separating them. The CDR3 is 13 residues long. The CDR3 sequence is CASSVSSSGGAFF. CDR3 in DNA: TGTGCCAGCAGCGTAAGCTCCTCCGGGGGAGCTTTCTTT. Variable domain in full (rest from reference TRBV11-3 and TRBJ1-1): EAGVVQSPRYKIIEKKQPVAFWCNPISGHNTLYWYLQNLGQGPELLIRYENEEAVDDSQLPKDRFSAERLKGVDSTLKIQPAELGDSAVYLCASSVSSSGGAFFGQGTRLTVV.

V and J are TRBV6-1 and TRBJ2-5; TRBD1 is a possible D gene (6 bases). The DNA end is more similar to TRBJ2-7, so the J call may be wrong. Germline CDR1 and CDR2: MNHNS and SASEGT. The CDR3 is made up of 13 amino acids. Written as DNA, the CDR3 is TGTGCCAGCTTAAACACAGGGTTCGACGAGCAGTACTTC. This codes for CASLNTGFDEQYF.

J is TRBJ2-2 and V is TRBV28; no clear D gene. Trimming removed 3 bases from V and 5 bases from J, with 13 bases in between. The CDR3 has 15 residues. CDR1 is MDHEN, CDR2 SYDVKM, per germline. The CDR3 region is CASSFRLAPTGELFF. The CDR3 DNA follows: TGTGCCAGCAGTTTCAGACTGGCTCCTACCGGGGAGCTGTTTTTT.

The CDR3 sequence is CASRLVGTDTQYF. The DNA for the CDR3 is TGTGCCAGCCGATTAGTGGGCACAGATACGCAGTATTTT. The chain combines TRBV5-8 with TRBJ2-3; D remains ambiguous. The CDR3 extends over 13 amino acids. V was shortened by 7 bases and J by 1 base, with 10 bases between the two germline ends. CDR1 SGHTS and CDR2 YDEGEE come from the germline V gene.

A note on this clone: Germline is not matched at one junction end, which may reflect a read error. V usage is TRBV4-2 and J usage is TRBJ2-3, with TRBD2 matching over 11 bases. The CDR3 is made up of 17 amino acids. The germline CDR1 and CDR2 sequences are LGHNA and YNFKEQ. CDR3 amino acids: CASSLGLAGDHTDTRYF. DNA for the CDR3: TGTGCCAGCAGCCTAGGACTAGCGGGTGACCACACAGATACGCGGTATTTT.

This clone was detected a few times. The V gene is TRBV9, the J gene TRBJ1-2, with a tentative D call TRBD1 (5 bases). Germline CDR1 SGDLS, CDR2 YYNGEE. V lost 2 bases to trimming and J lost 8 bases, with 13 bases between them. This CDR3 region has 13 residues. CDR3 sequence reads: CASSVGGIEGYTF. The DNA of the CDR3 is TGTGCCAGCAGCGTTGGGGGGATAGAGGGCTACACCTTC.

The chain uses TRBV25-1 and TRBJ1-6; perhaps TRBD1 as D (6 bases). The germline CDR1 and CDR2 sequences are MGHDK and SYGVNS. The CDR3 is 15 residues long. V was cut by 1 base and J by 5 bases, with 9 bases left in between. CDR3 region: CASSESRGNNSPLHF. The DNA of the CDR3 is TGTGCCAGCAGTGAATCTAGGGGGAATAATTCACCCCTCCACTTT.

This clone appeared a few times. This chain's CDR3 is CASGQLGSSGNTIYF. In nucleotides, the CDR3 is TGTGCCAGCGGACAGTTGGGGAGCTCTGGAAACACCATATATTTT. V and J are TRBV6-5 and TRBJ1-3; perhaps TRBD1 as D (6 bases). V gave up 8 bases and J gave up 0 bases, with 14 bases separating them. Germline V gives CDR1 MNHEY, CDR2 SVGAGI. The CDR3 is 15 amino acids.

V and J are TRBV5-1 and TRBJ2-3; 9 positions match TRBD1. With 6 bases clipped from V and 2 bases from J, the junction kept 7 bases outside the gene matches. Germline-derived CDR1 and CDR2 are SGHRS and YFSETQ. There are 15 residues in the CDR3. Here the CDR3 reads CASTRQGDTTDTQYF. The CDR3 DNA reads TGCGCCAGCACCCGACAGGGGGATACCACAGATACGCAGTATTTT.

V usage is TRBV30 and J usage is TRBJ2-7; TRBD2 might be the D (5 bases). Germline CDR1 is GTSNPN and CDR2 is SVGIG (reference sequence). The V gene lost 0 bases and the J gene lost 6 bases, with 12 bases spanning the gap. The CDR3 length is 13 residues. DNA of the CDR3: TGTGCCTGGAGTGTAGCGGCATCCCGCGAGCAGTACTTC. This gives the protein CAWSVAASREQYF.

The CDR3 nucleotides read TGTGCCAGCAGTCGTCAGGGAATGAAAGGAGTTAGTGAAAAACTGTTTTTT. It codes for CASSRQGMKGVSEKLFF. The gene calls are TRBV2 and TRBJ1-4; TRBD1 is a possible D gene (5 bases). Germline V gives CDR1 SNHLY, CDR2 FYNNEI. V was cut by 5 bases and J by 7 bases, with 23 bases left in between. The CDR3 has 17 amino acids. Together with reference TRBV2 and TRBJ1-4, the CDR3 gives the full variable domain: EPEVTQTPSHQVTQMGQEVILRCVPISNHLYFYWYRQILGQKVEFLVSFYNNEISEKSEIFDDQFSVERPDGSNFTLKIRSTKLEDSAMYFCASSRQGMKGVSEKLFFGSGTQLSVL.

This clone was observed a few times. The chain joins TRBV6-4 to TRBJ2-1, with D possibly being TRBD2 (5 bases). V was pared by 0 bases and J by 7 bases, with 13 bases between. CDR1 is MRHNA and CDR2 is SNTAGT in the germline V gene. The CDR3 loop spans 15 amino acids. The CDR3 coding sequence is TGTGCCAGCAGTGACTCGACCGAGGGTCCAAATGAGCAGTTCTTC. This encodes CASSDSTEGPNEQFF.